This entry lists 17 T cell receptor beta chains sequenced from one sample in a study of blood T cell repertoires in COVID-19. The assay was immunoSEQ multiplex PCR, and TCRdb's table has in-frame clones only and misses some. The sample lists about 180,000 clones; roughly 88% were seen once. Sequences were obtained from peripheral blood. The receptors were sampled from a woman younger than 45 with acute or convalescent COVID-19.

V gene TRBV7-9 combines with J gene TRBJ2-4; tentative D call: TRBD2 (5 bases). Germline V gives CDR1 SEHNR, CDR2 FQNEAQ (reference sequence). This CDR3 has 15 residues. The germline V and J ends were trimmed by 2 bases and 6 bases, with 14 bases remaining between them. CDR3 coding DNA: TGTGCCAGCAGCTTACTTGGGAGTTTTCCAAACATTCAGTACTTC. It specifies CASSLLGSFPNIQYF.

V is TRBV6-5 and J is TRBJ2-1, with D perhaps TRBD2 (5 bases). Germline-derived CDR1 and CDR2 are MNHEY and SVGAGI. Trimming took 4 bases from V and 7 from J, leaving 11 bases between them. The CDR3 spans 13 residues. The CDR3 nucleotides are TGTGCCAGCAGTTCAGTAGGACTTAATGAGCAGTTCTTC. Its protein is CASSSVGLNEQFF.

The chain joins TRBV10-3 to TRBJ1-1; D gene ambiguous. CDR3 length equals 12 residues. Germline CDR1 reads ENHRY; CDR2 reads SYGVKD. CDR3 sequence (DNA): TGTGCACGCAACTGGTTATACACTGAAGCTTTCTTT. Translating gives CARNWLYTEAFF.

The rearrangement links TRBV11-2 to TRBJ2-1; D remains ambiguous. The V and J ends lost 2 bases and 9 bases respectively, with 5 bases between them. Germline V gene data show CDR1 as SGHAT and CDR2 as FQNNGV. CDR3 length equals 11 residues. The CDR3 loop is CASSLTPEQFF. Written as DNA, the CDR3 is TGTGCCAGCAGCTTAACTCCTGAGCAGTTCTTC.

This clone was found once. The V and J genes are TRBV7-9 and TRBJ1-2, with D unresolved. The germline CDR1 and CDR2 sequences are SEHNR and FQNEAQ (reference sequence). With 5 bases removed from V and 2 bases from J, the gap between germline ends came to 6 bases. The CDR3 has 12 amino acids. CDR3 coding DNA: TGTGCCAGCAGCCTCCCGAACTATGGCTACACCTTC. It codes for CASSLPNYGYTF.

The chain carries TRBV30 and TRBJ1-5; possibly TRBD1 for D (6 bases). Germline values: CDR1 GTSNPN, CDR2 SVGIG (reference sequence). The CDR3 extends over 13 amino acids. Trimming removed 5 bases from V and 0 bases from J, with 8 bases in between. The CDR3 region has the DNA TGTGCCTGGGCAGGGGATAGCAATCAGCCCCAGCATTTT. This sequence encodes CAWAGDSNQPQHF.

This sequence joins TRBV28 and TRBJ2-3, with 7 nucleotides matching TRBD1. Germline lookup yields CDR1 MDHEN and CDR2 SYDVKM. This CDR3 is built from 12 residues. V lost 5 bases to trimming and J lost 11 bases; unmatched junction nucleotides: 7. CDR3 loop: CASSLRQGRQYF. CDR3 coding DNA: TGTGCCAGCAGTCTCAGACAGGGAAGGCAGTATTTT.

This chain uses TRBV7-2 with TRBJ1-1, with D tentatively TRBD1 (6 bases). The germline V gene encodes CDR1 SGHTA and CDR2 FQGNSA. This CDR3 is built from 12 residues. V lost 5 bases, J lost 6 bases, and 10 bases lay in between. The CDR3, as DNA: TGTGCCAGCAGCGTGACAGGAGCTGAAGCTTTCTTT. It yields the protein CASSVTGAEAFF.

The gene calls are TRBV19 and TRBJ2-1; no clear D. The germline V gene encodes CDR1 LNHDA and CDR2 SQIVND (reference sequence). The CDR3 totals 14 residues. V was clipped by 3 bases and J by 5 bases, with 11 bases between them. The CDR3 is CASSIWPGNNEQFF. The CDR3 DNA sequence: TGTGCCAGTAGTATTTGGCCAGGCAACAATGAGCAGTTCTTC.

J is TRBJ2-5 and V is TRBV30, with 7 nucleotides matching TRBD1. Germline V gene lookup returns CDR1 GTSNPN and CDR2 SVGIG (reference sequence). The ends lost 1 base at V and 5 bases at J; junction bases unmatched: 10. The CDR3 runs 15 residues. The CDR3 DNA follows: TGTGCCTGGAGTGCCCGACAGGGCAAGGCGGAGACCCAGTACTTC. Translated: CAWSARQGKAETQYF.

CDR3 DNA: TGTGCCAGCAGCCAAGATCTTTTCGGGACTAGAGACGGCCCAGATACGCAGTATTTT. It translates to CASSQDLFGTRDGPDTQYF. The gene calls are TRBV3-1 (or the pseudogene TRBV3-2) and TRBJ2-3, with TRBD2 matching 8 bases. The J segment lost 4 bases and the V segment lost 0 bases, leaving 15 bases of the junction unmatched. Per germline, CDR1 LGHDT and CDR2 YNNKEL (reference sequence). There are 19 residues in the CDR3.

The CDR3, as DNA: TGTGCCAGCAGTTCCCCGGGACAAGAAGAGACCCAGTACTTC. Residues: CASSSPGQEETQYF. The J gene is TRBJ2-5, the V gene TRBV6-5; D is possibly TRBD1 (6 bases). CDR1 MNHEY and CDR2 SVGAGI come from the germline V gene. The CDR3 runs 14 residues. The V and J ends lost 4 bases and 3 bases respectively, with 12 bases between them.

The CDR3 DNA reads TGTGCCAGCTCAATTCGGACAGCCGATCAGCCCCAGCATTTT. It codes for CASSIRTADQPQHF. The chain has TRBV18 and TRBJ1-5; a weak D match, TRBD1 (6 bases). Germline CDR1 is KGHSH and CDR2 is LQKENI. V dropped 5 bases and J dropped 5 bases, with 13 bases sitting between them. The CDR3 sequence is 14 residues long. The variable domain in full, completed from reference TRBV18 and TRBJ1-5, reads NAGVMQNPRHLVRRRGQEARLRCSPMKGHSHVYWYRQLPEEGLKFMVYLQKENIIDESGMPKERFSAEFPKEGPSILRIQQVVRGDSAAYFCASSIRTADQPQHFGDGTRLSIL.

This clone has a single count. The chain combines TRBV5-4 with TRBJ2-7; 12 bases are a match to TRBD2. V trimming: 4 bases; J trimming: 6 bases; junction bases outside the gene matches: 14. The germline V gene has CDR1 SGHNT and CDR2 YYREEE (reference sequence). The CDR3 spans 17 residues. The CDR3 reads CASSRAGLAGLSSEQYF. The CDR3 DNA sequence: TGTGCCAGCAGCCGTGCTGGACTAGCGGGATTATCATCCGAGCAGTACTTC.

This chain joins TRBV7-9 and TRBJ1-6, with TRBD1 as a possible D gene (5 bases). The germline V gene encodes CDR1 SEHNR and CDR2 FQNEAQ (reference sequence). This CDR3 contains 12 residues. V was trimmed by 8 bases and J by 5 bases, leaving 7 bases between them. CDR3 sequence: CASGQNNSPLHF. The CDR3, as DNA: TGTGCCAGCGGACAAAATAATTCACCCCTCCACTTT.

The J gene is TRBJ2-3, the V gene TRBV7-2, with TRBD2 identical over 9 bases. The length of the CDR3 is 16 residues. Germline CDR1 is SGHTA and CDR2 is FQGNSA. Trimming removed 5 bases from V and 1 base from J; junction bases left unmatched: 7. This CDR3 is CASSPGVAGGTDTQYF. CDR3 coding DNA: TGTGCCAGCAGCCCGGGAGTAGCGGGAGGCACAGATACGCAGTATTTT.

V gene TRBV19 combines with J gene TRBJ1-2; no clear D. In germline, CDR1 is LNHDA, CDR2 SQIVND (reference sequence). The length of the CDR3 is 15 residues. V was clipped by 3 bases and J by 4 bases, with 15 bases between them. CDR3 DNA sequence: TGTGCCAGTAGTATGGGGTCCTGGGGAGTCTATGGCTACACCTTC. Protein: CASSMGSWGVYGYTF.